The entry below describes one TCR beta chain. In the PCR, 60 Vbeta and 13 Jbeta primers were used. Produced via immunoSEQ multiplex PCR; TCRdb's table is partial and in-frame only. In the table there are approximately 210,000 clones, around 75% of which are singletons. The source of the sample is a study of cytomegalovirus exposure and HLA in healthy donors. V was clipped by 4 bases and J by 4 bases, with 15 bases between them. This CDR3 is 16 amino acids long. CDR1 and CDR2 (germline): SGHRS, YFSETQ. The sequenced sample consisted of PBMCs. This receptor was obtained from a male donor in good health and CMV-seropositive. The V gene is TRBV5-1, the J gene TRBJ2-6, with a tentative D call TRBD2 (5 bases). CDR3 region: CASSLGTEVGANVLTF. DNA for the CDR3: TGCGCCAGCAGCCTAGGCACGGAGGTAGGGGCCAACGTCCTGACTTTC.